The clone carrying this T cell receptor beta chain was detected only a few times. The sample belongs to a study of naive and memory T cell subsets. Both TRBC1 and TRBC2 were covered by a beta constant-region primer of two equimolar oligonucleotides. TCRdb used MiXCR to reprocess the UMI-ligation and nested PCR reads, holding one entry per CDR3 protein. The repertoire has roughly 91,000 distinct CDR3 sequences, under 15% of them found once; the top ten carry roughly 0.9%. Germline loops: CDR1 DFQATT, CDR2 SNEGSKA (reference sequence). The germline V and J ends were trimmed by 5 bases and 0 bases, with 14 bases remaining between them. There are 16 residues in the CDR3.

The rearrangement joins TRBV20-1 to TRBJ1-6, with TRBD1 as a possible D gene (5 bases). The TCR was taken from a human donor in good health. Sequenced material: central memory CD4+ T cells from blood. In DNA form, the CDR3 reads TGCAGTGCTCCCCCCCGACAGAGCTCCTATAATTCACCCCTCCACTTT. This translates into CSAPPRQSSYNSPLHF.